This entry features one T cell receptor (beta chain) sequence. Its antigen remains undetermined. Base qualities are not at hand, and no much larger clone is one base apart. The germline V gene specifies ENHRY as CDR1 and SYGVKD as CDR2. Trimming takes 2 bases off V and 7 bases off J; junction bases not matched to a gene: 5. From the cysteine up to the phenylalanine, the CDR3 has a length of 15 residues. Solely the CDR3 DNA is kept, with 45 bases framed from the first base. The data are from a study of blood T cell repertoires in COVID-19 (dated by TCRdb to about 2020). With respect to the entire study: Collaborator samples came from the United States, Italy and Spain and covered acute and convalescent phases of COVID-19. The prospective study material was composed of cDNA or gDNA derived from T cells, B-cell-depleted T cells, or PBMCs. The dataset comprised deeply sampled blood TCRbeta repertoires from subjects exposed to, actively infected with, or recovered from COVID-19. The repertoires were released in a freely available public database meant as a resource for research on the immune response to SARS-CoV-2. The samples were drawn from two sources: the first 160 participants of the ongoing ImmuneRACE study, and approximately 1,300 subjects contributed by 6 global collaborators. Nearly every sample came with metadata listing a de-identified subject ID, COVID-19 status, age in years and sex. Where available, HLA class I and class II types were obtained from metadata supplied by the sample provider rather than from assay-based typing.

TCRbeta CDR3 regions were amplified from genomic DNA by means of the immunoSEQ Assay, a bias-controlled multiplex PCR. The original methods were these. The number of nucleated cells in each sample was estimated by amplification of reference gene primers within the assay. To quantify the absolute abundance of each unique TCRbeta CDR3 rearrangement, sequence reads were collapsed and filtered. For each sample, productive Simpson clonality was calculated as the square root of Simpson's diversity index over productive rearrangements. TCRdb took this table from immuneACCESS and kept in-frame rearrangements with V and J called. Such tables lack part of the clones; where checked against another copy, unresolved V genes explain under half of the gap, and the rest is unexplained. The V and J calls and clone size were taken over from that table, and D and trimming were inferred from the DNA. This sample holds fewer than 500,000 clones; roughly 85% were observed only once. Of the sample, 1.4% falls within the top ten clones.

The study at large found these results: Clinical and demographic metadata were provided uncurated, with the amount varying by source and participant.

Whole blood was collected in K2EDTA tubes by collaborating institutions according to the institutions' own protocols. Collaborator samples were shipped for TCRbeta analysis as frozen whole blood, isolated PBMCs, or DNA extracted from either sample type. The clonotype comes from a woman under 40 with active or convalescent COVID-19. Rearrangement joined TRBV10-3 to TRBJ2-7; 13 bases in the junction line up with TRBD2. Sequencing was carried out using peripheral blood. The nucleotides are TGTGCCATCAGTGAGAGTGGACTAGCGGGAGTTGAGCAGTACTTC. Its translation is CAISESGLAGVEQYF.